These T cell receptor beta chains were read from a single sample in a study of T-cell reconstitution after alpha-beta-depleted transplantation in children. TCRdb recomputed calls from the PCR reads with MiXCR, one row per CDR3 protein. The sample contains some 590,000 distinct CDR3 sequences, over 9.5% of which appear only once. The specimen comprised PBMCs from the stem cell graft donor, sampled from the stem cell graft. Every receptor here comes from a human donor who donated a stem cell graft to a child with acute myeloid leukemia. Each CDR3 is given with its conserved first and last residue. D genes are given only for firm matches. Clone size is stated in some rows and not others, as once, few, many or a class when expanded.

clone size	V gene	D gene	J gene	CDR3 protein	CDR3 DNA
many	TRBV12-3/TRBV12-4	TRBD2	TRBJ2-2	CASSSAGLALKGGLGELFF	TGTGCCAGCAGCTCTGCGGGACTAGCGTTAAAAGGAGGGTTGGGGGAGCTGTTTTTT
many	TRBV29-1	TRBD1	TRBJ1-1	CSVARQGYTEAFF	TGCAGCGTTGCCCGACAGGGGTACACTGAAGCTTTCTTT
.	TRBV12-3/TRBV12-4	TRBD2	TRBJ2-1	CASFGLAGGWDEQFF	TGTGCCAGCTTCGGACTAGCGGGAGGGTGGGATGAGCAGTTCTTC
.	TRBV12-3/TRBV12-4	TRBD1	TRBJ2-7	CASTSGTGRYEQYF	TGTGCCAGCACTTCCGGGACAGGGCGTTACGAGCAGTACTTC
few	TRBV11-3	.	TRBJ2-3	CASSLSVPDTQYF	TGTGCCAGCAGCTTATCCGTCCCAGATACGCAGTATTTT
.	TRBV7-4	TRBD1	TRBJ2-4	CASSDRGPKNIQYF	TGTGCCAGCAGCGACAGGGGGCCCAAAAACATTCAGTACTTC
few	TRBV5-1	TRBD1	TRBJ1-4	CASSLNAGTGVEKLFF	TGCGCCAGCAGCTTGAACGCCGGGACAGGGGTCGAAAAACTGTTTTTT
.	TRBV7-2	.	TRBJ1-1	CASSLTLTQSPEAFF	TGTGCCAGCAGCTTAACCCTCACACAGAGCCCTGAAGCTTTCTTT
few	TRBV6-5	.	TRBJ1-1	CASSYVSYTEAFF	TGTGCCAGCAGTTATGTGAGTTACACTGAAGCTTTCTTT
few	TRBV27	TRBD1	TRBJ1-2	CASSDGQETTYYGYTF	TGTGCCAGCAGTGACGGACAGGAGACGACTTACTATGGCTACACCTTC
.	TRBV12-3/TRBV12-4	TRBD2	TRBJ2-2	CASSLSGRNTGELFF	TGTGCCAGCAGCCTTAGCGGGAGGAACACCGGGGAGCTGTTTTTT
many	TRBV7-9	.	TRBJ1-6	CASKGTDASPLHF	TGTGCCAGCAAGGGGACGGACGCATCACCCCTCCACTTT
.	TRBV29-1	.	TRBJ1-1	CSGSTDGPEAFF	TGCAGCGGATCCACGGACGGGCCCGAAGCTTTCTTT
.	TRBV19	.	TRBJ2-7	CASSIGWDPSYEQYF	TGTGCCAGTAGTATCGGATGGGACCCCTCCTACGAGCAGTACTTC
many	TRBV24-1	.	TRBJ2-3	CATSAFRGGTDTQYF	TGTGCCACCAGTGCCTTCAGGGGTGGCACAGATACGCAGTATTTT
once	TRBV24-1	.	TRBJ1-4	CATSQVAGEKLFF	TGTGCCACCAGCCAAGTGGCAGGAGAAAAACTGTTTTTT
many	TRBV6-1	.	TRBJ2-2	CATYASGRNTGELFF	TGTGCCACCTATGCCTCGGGAAGGAACACCGGGGAGCTGTTTTTT
.	TRBV12-5	.	TRBJ2-2	CASGLGLANTGELFF	TGTGCTAGTGGTTTGGGACTAGCGAACACCGGGGAGCTGTTTTTT
few	TRBV20-1	TRBD1	TRBJ1-3	CSASGTGAGNTIYF	TGCAGTGCTAGCGGGACAGGGGCTGGAAACACCATATATTTT
.	TRBV13	TRBD1	TRBJ2-6	CASSPRQGDSGANVLTF	TGTGCCAGCAGCCCCAGACAGGGGGACTCTGGGGCCAACGTCCTGACTTTC
many	TRBV6-1	.	TRBJ2-7	CASSTRTGAYEQYF	TGTGCCAGCAGTACCCGGACGGGAGCCTACGAGCAGTACTTC
many	TRBV27	.	TRBJ2-5	CASNSPGRWGKETQYF	TGTGCCAGCAACTCCCCCGGACGGTGGGGGAAAGAGACCCAGTACTTC
few	TRBV20-1	TRBD2	TRBJ2-5	CSARDLTGGPKTQYF	TGCAGTGCTAGAGATCTGACGGGAGGGCCGAAGACCCAGTACTTC
few	TRBV15	.	TRBJ1-2	CATSGGALYGYTF	TGTGCCACCAGCGGGGGGGCACTCTATGGCTACACCTTC
.	TRBV9	TRBD2	TRBJ2-2	CASSVAGTSGSFTGELFF	TGTGCCAGCAGCGTAGCCGGGACTAGCGGTTCTTTCACCGGGGAGCTGTTTTTT
many	TRBV21-1	.	TRBJ2-3	CASSKADHDTQYF	TGTGCCAGCAGCAAAGCGGACCACGATACGCAGTATTTT
.	TRBV7-2	TRBD1	TRBJ1-5	CASSARTSGGGNQPQHF	TGTGCCAGCAGCGCCCGAACCTCAGGGGGTGGCAATCAGCCCCAGCATTTT
few	TRBV28	.	TRBJ2-7	CASSPRVSSYEQYF	TGTGCCAGCAGTCCGAGGGTGAGCTCCTACGAGCAGTACTTC
many	TRBV7-2	.	TRBJ2-3	CASSFATIPLGQYF	TGTGCCAGCAGCTTCGCTACGATCCCTTTGGGGCAGTATTTT
few	TRBV9	.	TRBJ2-7	CASSVEVGFGEQYF	TGTGCCAGCAGCGTAGAGGTAGGGTTTGGGGAGCAGTACTTC
many	TRBV6-2/TRBV6-3	.	TRBJ2-7	CASSYDAEGYEQYF	TGTGCCAGCAGTTACGACGCAGAAGGGTACGAGCAGTACTTC
few	TRBV20-1	TRBD1	TRBJ2-7	CSASRTGISYEQYF	TGCAGTGCTAGTAGGACAGGGATTTCCTACGAGCAGTACTTC
many	TRBV15	.	TRBJ1-4	CATSREGSRRPNEKLFF	TGTGCCACCAGCAGAGAAGGGTCGCGAAGACCTAATGAAAAACTGTTTTTT
few	TRBV5-5	.	TRBJ1-3	CASSPYVGGNTIYF	TGTGCCAGCAGCCCCTACGTAGGTGGAAACACCATATATTTT
many	TRBV10-3	TRBD2	TRBJ2-1	CAISERLAGERPYNEQFF	TGTGCCATCAGTGAGCGACTAGCGGGAGAGAGACCCTACAATGAGCAGTTCTTC
.	TRBV6-2/TRBV6-3	.	TRBJ2-1	CASSLRMNEQFF	TGTGCCAGCAGTTTACGCATGAATGAGCAGTTCTTC
.	TRBV12-3/TRBV12-4	.	TRBJ1-4	CASSTVDRIGEKLFF	TGTGCCAGCAGTACCGTCGACAGGATCGGGGAAAAACTGTTTTTT